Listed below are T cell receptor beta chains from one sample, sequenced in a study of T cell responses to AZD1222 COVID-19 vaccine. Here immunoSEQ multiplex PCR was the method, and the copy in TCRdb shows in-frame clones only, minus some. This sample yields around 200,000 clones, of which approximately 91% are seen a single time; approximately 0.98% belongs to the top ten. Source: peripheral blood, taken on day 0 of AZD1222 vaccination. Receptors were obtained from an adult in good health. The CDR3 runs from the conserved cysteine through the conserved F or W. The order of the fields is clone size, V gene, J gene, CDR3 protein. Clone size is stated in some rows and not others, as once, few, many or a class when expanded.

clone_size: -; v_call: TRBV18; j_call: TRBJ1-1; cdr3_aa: CASSPGQPRLNTEAFF
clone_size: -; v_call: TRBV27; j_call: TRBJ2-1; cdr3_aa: CASSLYPPSGRGSLGDNEQFF
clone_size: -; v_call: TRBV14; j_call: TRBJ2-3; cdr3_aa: CASSQGGVTDTQYF
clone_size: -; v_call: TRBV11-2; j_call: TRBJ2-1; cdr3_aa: CASRALFGRQLRGNEQFF
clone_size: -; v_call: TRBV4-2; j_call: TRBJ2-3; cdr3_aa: CASSPRQGATDTQYF
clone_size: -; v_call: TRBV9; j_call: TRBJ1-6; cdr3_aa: CASSVPGGSPLHF
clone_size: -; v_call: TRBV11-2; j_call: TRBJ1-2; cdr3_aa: CASSLGAGVSNYGYTF
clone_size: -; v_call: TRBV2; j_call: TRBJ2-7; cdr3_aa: CASSESLVSEQYF
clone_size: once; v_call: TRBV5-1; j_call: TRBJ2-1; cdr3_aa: CASSPRTSGSISYNEQFF
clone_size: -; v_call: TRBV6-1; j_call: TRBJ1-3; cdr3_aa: CASSDYRPRLSGNTIYF
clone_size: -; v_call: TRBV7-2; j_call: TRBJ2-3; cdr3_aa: CASSLGADTQYF
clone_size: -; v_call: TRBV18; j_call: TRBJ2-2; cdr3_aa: CATRQGRNTGELFF
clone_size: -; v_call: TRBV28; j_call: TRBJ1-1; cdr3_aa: CATFPPRWDTEAFF
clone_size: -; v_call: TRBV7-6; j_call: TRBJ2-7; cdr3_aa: CASSLALAGLYEQYF
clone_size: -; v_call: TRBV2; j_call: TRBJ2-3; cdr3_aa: CASSGGRTDTQYF
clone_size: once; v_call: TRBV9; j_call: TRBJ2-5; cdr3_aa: CASSVAGGRGETQYF
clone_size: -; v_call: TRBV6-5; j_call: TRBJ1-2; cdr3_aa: CASSLGQYYGYTF
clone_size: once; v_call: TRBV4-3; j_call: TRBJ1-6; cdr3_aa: CASSRRDREISSYNSPLHF
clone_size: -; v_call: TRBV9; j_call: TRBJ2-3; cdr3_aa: CASSIGTSGTTDTQYF
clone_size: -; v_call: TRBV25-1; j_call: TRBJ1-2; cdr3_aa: CASSASPGYGYTF
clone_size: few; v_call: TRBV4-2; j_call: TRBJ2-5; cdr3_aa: CASSQGPSLSGTGSQETQYF
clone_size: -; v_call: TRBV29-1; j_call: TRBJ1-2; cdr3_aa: CSVEQGIYGYTF
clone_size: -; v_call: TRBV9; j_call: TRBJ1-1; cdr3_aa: CASSVFAENRPSTINTEAFF
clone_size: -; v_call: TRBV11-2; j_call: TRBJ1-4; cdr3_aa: CASSLDSAGSEEKLFF
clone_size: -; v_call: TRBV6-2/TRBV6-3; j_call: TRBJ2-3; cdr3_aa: CASSSGEGERGHTDTQYF
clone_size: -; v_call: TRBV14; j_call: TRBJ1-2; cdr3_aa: CASSQEPVNYGYTF
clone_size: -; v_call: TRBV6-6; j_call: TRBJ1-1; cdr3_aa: CASSYGGSGNTEAFF
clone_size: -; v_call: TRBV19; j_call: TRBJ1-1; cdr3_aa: CASSIAGTAYTEAFF
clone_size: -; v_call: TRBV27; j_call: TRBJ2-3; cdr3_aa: CASSLFFGGHSTDTQYF
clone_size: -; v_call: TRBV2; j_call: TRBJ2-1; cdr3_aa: CASKLQGEPYNEQFF
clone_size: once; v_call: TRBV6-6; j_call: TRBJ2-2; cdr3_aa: CASSPHATNTGELFF
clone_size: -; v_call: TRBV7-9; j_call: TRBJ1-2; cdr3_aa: CASSLAGGHPSGYTF
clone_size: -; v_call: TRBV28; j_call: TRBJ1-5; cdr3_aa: CASSRQGGSNQPQHF